Presented here are 13 T cell receptor beta chains from one specimen sequenced in a study of shared clonotypes between healthy human individuals. The assay was immunoSEQ multiplex PCR, and TCRdb's table has in-frame clones only and misses some. Among hundreds of thousands of clones, 95% to 97% were seen once, and the ten largest hold 0.32%. Sequenced material: memory CD8+ T cells sorted from blood. Specified subset: CD45RO+ cells pooled with CCR7-negative TemRA cells. These receptors all come from a man under 40 in good health.

The V gene is TRBV27, the J gene TRBJ1-1; TRBD1 might be the D (5 bases). From germline, CDR1 is MNHEY and CDR2 SMNVEV (reference sequence). This CDR3 is 13 amino acids long. V lost 5 bases and J lost 3, with 10 bases in between. The CDR3: CASSITGDTEAFF. The CDR3 DNA is TGTGCCAGCAGTATCACGGGGGACACTGAAGCTTTCTTT.

The J gene is TRBJ2-1, the V gene TRBV29-1, with TRBD1 matching over 9 bases. J was trimmed by 4 bases and V by 6 bases; bases with no gene match: 7. The CDR3 contains 14 residues. Germline loops: CDR1 SQVTM, CDR2 ANQGSEA. This CDR3 reads CSVGTGGSYNEQFF. DNA of the CDR3: TGCAGCGTGGGTACAGGGGGCTCGTACAATGAGCAGTTCTTC.

The rearrangement joins TRBV7-6 to TRBJ2-1; TRBD1 matches at 10 bases. V lost 5 bases to trimming and J lost 5 bases; unmatched junction nucleotides: 6. The CDR3 extends over 15 amino acids. Per the germline V gene, CDR1 is SGHVS and CDR2 is FNYEAQ. The CDR3, as DNA: TGTGCCAGCAGCCCCGGGACAGGGGTGGACAATGAGCAGTTCTTC. Residues: CASSPGTGVDNEQFF.

The gene calls are TRBV30 and TRBJ1-1; 7 nucleotides line up with TRBD1. The CDR3 runs to 16 residues. V shed 4 bases, J shed 1 base, and the junction held 12 bases outside the gene matches. CDR1 and CDR2 (germline): GTSNPN, SVGIG (reference sequence). In DNA form, the CDR3 reads TGTGCCTGGACGAAACCAGGGACAGACCGGAACACTGAAGCTTTCTTT. Protein sequence: CAWTKPGTDRNTEAFF. The variable domain in full, completed from reference TRBV30 and TRBJ1-1, reads SQTIHQWPATLVQPVGSPLSLECTVEGTSNPNLYWYRQAAGRGLQLLFYSVGIGQISSEVPQNLSASRPQDRQFILSSKKLLLSDSGFYLCAWTKPGTDRNTEAFFGQGTRLTVV.

In DNA, the CDR3 is TGTGCCTGGGGACTAGCGGGAGCCATGGCAGATACGCAGTATTTT. Protein product: CAWGLAGAMADTQYF. The chain uses TRBV30 and TRBJ2-3, with 13 bases lining up with TRBD2. Germline V CDR1 and CDR2: GTSNPN, SVGIG (reference sequence). J gave up 4 bases and V 5 bases, and 6 bases lay outside the gene matches. CDR3 length equals 15 residues.

V and J are TRBV29-1 and TRBJ1-2; possible D gene TRBD1, 6 bases. Trimming removed 6 bases at V and 2 bases at J, with 13 bases between. CDR1 is SQVTM and CDR2 is ANQGSEA in the germline V gene. The CDR3 spans 13 residues. Here the CDR3 reads CSVRRDINYGYTF. The CDR3 nucleotides read TGCAGCGTCCGCCGGGACATAAACTATGGCTACACCTTC. The full variable domain, with the rest looked up from reference TRBV29-1 and TRBJ1-2, is SAVISQKPSRDICQRGTSLTIQCQVDSQVTMMFWYRQQPGQSLTLIATANQGSEATYESGFVIDKFPISRPNLTFSTLTVSNMSPEDSSIYLCSVRRDINYGYTFGSGTRLTVV.

This chain uses TRBV28 with TRBJ2-2; weak D call: TRBD1 (6 bases). V was clipped by 1 base and J by 4 bases, with 13 bases between them. From germline, CDR1 is MDHEN and CDR2 SYDVKM. The CDR3 totals 16 residues. The CDR3 spells CASSLSGRGFTGELFF. In DNA form, the CDR3 reads TGTGCCAGCAGTTTATCAGGAAGGGGGTTCACCGGGGAGCTGTTTTTT.

This clone occurred once. The gene calls are TRBV29-1 and TRBJ2-2; no reliable D call. The CDR3 sequence is 13 residues long. V was pared by 4 bases and J by 4 bases, with 10 bases between. Germline loops: CDR1 SQVTM, CDR2 ANQGSEA. The CDR3 here is CSVAPFPTGELFF. CDR3 sequence (DNA): TGCAGCGTTGCGCCATTTCCCACCGGGGAGCTGTTTTTT.

The chain uses TRBV5-1 and TRBJ2-2, with D tentatively TRBD1 (5 bases). This CDR3 is 15 amino acids long. Trimming took 4 bases from V and 5 from J, leaving 15 bases between them. Germline CDR1 is SGHRS and CDR2 is YFSETQ. CDR3 amino acids: CASSPPRKGTGELFF. DNA for the CDR3: TGCGCCAGCAGCCCCCCGAGGAAGGGGACCGGGGAGCTGTTTTTT.

The chain is built from TRBV19 and TRBJ1-5, with TRBD1 matching over 9 bases. The germline CDR1 and CDR2 sequences are LNHDA and SQIVND (reference sequence). The CDR3 loop spans 15 amino acids. J was trimmed by 3 bases and V by 9 bases; bases with no gene match: 9. CDR3 protein: CASSPGTGYNQPQHF. CDR3 in DNA: TGTGCCAGCAGTCCCGGGACAGGGTACAATCAGCCCCAGCATTTT. The full variable domain, in which reference TRBV19 and TRBJ1-5 provide the parts outside the CDR3, is DGGITQSPKYLFRKEGQNVTLSCEQNLNHDAMYWYRQDPGQGLRLIYYSQIVNDFQKGDIAEGYSVSREKKESFPLTVTSAQKNPTAFYLCASSPGTGYNQPQHFGDGTRLSIL.

The chain has TRBV6-6 and TRBJ1-5; 7 positions match TRBD1. Germline CDR1 reads MNHNY; CDR2 reads SVGAGI (reference sequence). Trimming removed 4 bases from V and 0 bases from J; junction bases left unmatched: 6. The length of the CDR3 is 16 residues. CDR3 bases: TGTGCCAGCAGTTCGAGGGACAGTTATAGCAATCAGCCCCAGCATTTT. The encoded protein is CASSSRDSYSNQPQHF.

J is TRBJ2-4 and V is TRBV5-1, with a possible D match to TRBD1 (5 bases). CDR3 length: 14 residues. CDR1 is SGHRS, CDR2 YFSETQ, per germline. V was clipped by 3 bases and J by 1 base, with 8 bases between them. The CDR3 protein is CASSSGLAKNIQYF. Here the CDR3 DNA reads TGCGCCAGCAGCTCAGGGCTCGCCAAAAACATTCAGTACTTC.

The J gene is TRBJ1-3, the V gene TRBV5-5; no definite D call. Germline loops: CDR1 SGHKS, CDR2 YYEKEE (reference sequence). The V gene lost 1 base and the J gene lost 0 bases, with 5 bases spanning the gap. The CDR3 extends over 14 amino acids. The CDR3 spells CASSLPSSGNTIYF. Here the CDR3 DNA reads TGTGCCAGCAGCTTGCCCAGCTCTGGAAACACCATATATTTT.